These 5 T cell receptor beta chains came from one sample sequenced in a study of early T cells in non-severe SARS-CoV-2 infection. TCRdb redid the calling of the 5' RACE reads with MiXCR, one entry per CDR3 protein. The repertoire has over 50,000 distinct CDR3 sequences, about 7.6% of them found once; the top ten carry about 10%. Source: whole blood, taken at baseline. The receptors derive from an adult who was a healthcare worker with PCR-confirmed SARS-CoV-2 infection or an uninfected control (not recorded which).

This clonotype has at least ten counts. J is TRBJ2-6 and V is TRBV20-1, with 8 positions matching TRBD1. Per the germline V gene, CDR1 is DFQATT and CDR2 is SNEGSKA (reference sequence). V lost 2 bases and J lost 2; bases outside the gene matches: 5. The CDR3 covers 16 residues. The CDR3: CSARSGRGPGANVLTF. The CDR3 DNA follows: TGCAGTGCTAGATCCGGCAGGGGGCCTGGGGCCAACGTCCTGACTTTC.

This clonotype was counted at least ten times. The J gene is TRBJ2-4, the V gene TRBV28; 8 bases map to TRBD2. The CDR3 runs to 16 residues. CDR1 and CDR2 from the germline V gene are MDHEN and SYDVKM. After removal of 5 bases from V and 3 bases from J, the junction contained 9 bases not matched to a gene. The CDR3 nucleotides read TGTGCCAGCAGTGCCGGGAGGGTCCTGGGCAAAAACATTCAGTACTTC. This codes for CASSAGRVLGKNIQYF. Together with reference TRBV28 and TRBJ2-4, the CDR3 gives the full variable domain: DVKVTQSSRYLVKRTGEKVFLECVQDMDHENMFWYRQDPGLGLRLIYFSYDVKMKEKGDIPEGYSVSREKKERFSLILESASTNQTSMYLCASSAGRVLGKNIQYFGAGTRLSVL.

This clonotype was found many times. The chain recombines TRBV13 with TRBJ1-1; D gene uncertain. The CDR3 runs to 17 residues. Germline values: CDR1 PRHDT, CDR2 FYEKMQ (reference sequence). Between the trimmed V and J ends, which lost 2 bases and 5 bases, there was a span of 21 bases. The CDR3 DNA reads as TGTGCCAGCAGCTTATGGGGTTGGTCGTTGAGGAATACTGAAGCTTTCTTT. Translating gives CASSLWGWSLRNTEAFF. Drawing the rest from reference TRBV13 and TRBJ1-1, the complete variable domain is AAGVIQSPRHLIKEKRETATLKCYPIPRHDTVYWYQQGPGQDPQFLISFYEKMQSDKGSIPDRFSAQQFSDYHSELNMSSLELGDSALYFCASSLWGWSLRNTEAFFGQGTRLTVV.

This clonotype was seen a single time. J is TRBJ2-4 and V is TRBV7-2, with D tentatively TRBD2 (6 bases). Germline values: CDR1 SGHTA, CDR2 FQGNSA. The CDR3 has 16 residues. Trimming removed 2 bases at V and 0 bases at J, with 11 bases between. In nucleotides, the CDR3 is TGTGCCAGCAGCTTACAGGGCGGGATAGCCAAAAACATTCAGTACTTC. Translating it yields CASSLQGGIAKNIQYF.

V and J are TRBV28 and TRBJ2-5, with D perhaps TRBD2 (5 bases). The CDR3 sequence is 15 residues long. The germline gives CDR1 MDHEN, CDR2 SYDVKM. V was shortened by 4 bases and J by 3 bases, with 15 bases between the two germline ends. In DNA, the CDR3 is TGTGCCAGCAGTTCCGCAAGGGAGTTTGAAGAGACCCAGTACTTC. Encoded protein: CASSSAREFEETQYF.